This T cell receptor (beta chain) was retrieved from a study of radiotherapy plus CTLA-4 blockade in lung cancer. Across the study: Disease control was present in around a third of patients, and objective responses in less than 20%.

Sequenced by immunoSEQ multiplex PCR; TCRdb stores in-frame clones only, minus some. The sample has 65,000 to 85,000 clones, 65% to 85% seen once; the top ten hold roughly 15%. The source material was peripheral blood, sampled from a patient treated with radiotherapy plus ipilimumab. The TCR sequence derives from a human donor with non-small cell lung cancer whose response to radiotherapy plus ipilimumab could not be evaluated. Some clones in this sample may be carry-over from other donors' samples.

In DNA form, the CDR3 reads TGCACCAGCACCGGGACAGGGTGGCGGGAAGATACGCAGTATTTT. It translates to CTSTGTGWREDTQYF. The V and J genes are TRBV1 and TRBJ2-3; the table's D call, TRBD1, was not checked against the DNA. TRBV1 counts as a pseudogene. The CDR3 is 15 amino acids.